This T cell receptor beta chain was retrieved from a study of T cells after yellow fever vaccination. General study points: A minor fraction of clonotypes spanned both CD4 and CD8 compartments. Peak timing came faster in the weaker secondary response, day 5 versus 15. The presence of abundant clonotypes contaminating from the bulk population was possible in FACS-sorted repertoires.

In making TCR cDNA, 5'RACE template switching added a universal primer site and UMIs to it. TCRdb passed the 5' RACE reads through MiXCR, listing each CDR3 protein once. This table holds roughly 520,000 distinct CDR3 sequences, just over 20% found once. In regard to this clonotype: The target antigen is unknown.

CDR1 MNHEY and CDR2 SVGAGI come from the germline V gene. This CDR3 has 13 amino acids. The rearrangement uses TRBV6-5 and TRBJ2-7, with D perhaps matching TRBD2 (5 bases). The sample here was PBMCs, taken 21 days after the first yellow fever vaccination. This sequence was found in a young man who received the YFV17D yellow fever vaccine. In nucleotides, the CDR3 is TGTGCCAGCAGTTACTCGAACCGTGGGGAGCAGTCCGTC. Residues: CASSYSNRGEQSV.